This TCR beta chain came from a study of CD8 T cell repertoires and HIV-1 epitope variants. The overall study: Epitopes were three Gag families plus Nef HW9 and YT9. An uncultured baseline aliquot held 1M T cells.

This clone was counted a few times. Its antigen is not known. Sequencing of TCR beta CDR3 used immunoSEQ survey depth. Some clones are missing from TCRdb's copy, which holds only in-frame ones; the method was immunoSEQ multiplex PCR. The sample has about 5,000 clones; approximately 61% are singletons. The V end lost 7 bases, the J end lost 1 base, and 16 bases lay between the germline ends. Germline V gives CDR1 MNHEY, CDR2 SVGAGI. This CDR3 region has 15 residues. The TCR comes from a male donor with HIV. Input material: cultured CD8+ T cells derived from PBMCs. The chain combines TRBV6-5 with TRBJ1-1, with D perhaps TRBD1 (6 bases). CDR3 loop: CASIEGGAANTEAFF. The CDR3 region has the DNA TGTGCCAGCATCGAGGGGGGGGCGGCGAACACTGAAGCTTTCTTT.